The 6 T cell receptor beta chains in this list originate from one sample, sequenced in a study of neurological immune-mediated disorders. TCRdb reprocessed the 5' RACE reads with MiXCR, giving one entry per CDR3 protein. The table has 20,000 to 30,000 distinct CDR3 sequences, 13% seen once. Sequencing used PBMCs. These receptors came from a middle-aged woman with HTLV-1-associated myelopathy (HAM/TSP).

This clonotype was counted at least ten times. The gene calls are TRBV9 and TRBJ1-5; TRBD1 agrees at 10 bases. The germline V gene encodes CDR1 SGDLS and CDR2 YYNGEE. The CDR3 has 14 residues. J lost 6 bases, V lost 4 bases, and 4 bases had no gene match. The CDR3 protein is CASSPGQGGQPQHF. CDR3 in DNA: TGTGCCAGCAGCCCAGGACAGGGGGGTCAGCCCCAGCATTTT.

There are many counts of this clonotype. The CDR3 here is CASSEISKLPTYEQYF. DNA of the CDR3: TGTGCCAGCAGTGAAATCTCGAAATTACCTACCTACGAGCAGTACTTC. The chain uses TRBV2 and TRBJ2-7; no clear D. Trimming took off 2 bases at V and 2 bases at J, with 16 bases between the two ends. The CDR3 covers 16 residues. The germline V gene has CDR1 SNHLY and CDR2 FYNNEI.

This clonotype occurred many times. The chain joins TRBV5-1 to TRBJ2-3, with D possibly being TRBD1 (5 bases). Germline V gives CDR1 SGHRS, CDR2 YFSETQ. The CDR3 has 16 amino acids. The V gene lost 0 bases and the J gene lost 2 bases, with 13 bases spanning the gap. DNA for the CDR3: TGCGCCAGCAGCTTGGCGTGGGCAGGGAACACAGATACGCAGTATTTT. As protein: CASSLAWAGNTDTQYF.

As concerns this clonotype: One junction end does not reproduce the germline sequence, and a read error may be involved. The V and J genes are TRBV5-6 and TRBJ2-3; TRBD2 might be the D (5 bases). The CDR3 sequence is 14 residues long. Germline CDR1 reads SGHDT; CDR2 reads YYEEEE. The CDR3 nucleotides read TGTGCAAGCAGCTTGTTAACGGGGAGAGATACGCAGTGTTTT. Its translation is CASSLLTGRDTQCF.

This clonotype was seen repeatedly, ten times or more. V is TRBV20-1 and J is TRBJ1-2, with D uncertain. Germline CDR1 is DFQATT and CDR2 is SNEGSKA (reference sequence). Between the trimmed V and J ends, which lost 0 bases and 8 bases, there was a span of 7 bases. The length of the CDR3 is 11 residues. DNA for the CDR3: TGCAGTGCTAGAGAGGGATTGGGCTACACCTTC. It is translated as CSAREGLGYTF.

This clonotype was seen at least ten times. The chain joins TRBV7-2 to TRBJ2-1, with D maybe TRBD2 (5 bases). V dropped 3 bases and J dropped 5 bases, with 8 bases sitting between them. The CDR3 loop spans 13 amino acids. Germline CDR1 SGHTA, CDR2 FQGNSA. The CDR3 spells CASSFRLHNEQFF. CDR3 in DNA: TGTGCCAGCAGCTTCCGACTACACAATGAGCAGTTCTTC.